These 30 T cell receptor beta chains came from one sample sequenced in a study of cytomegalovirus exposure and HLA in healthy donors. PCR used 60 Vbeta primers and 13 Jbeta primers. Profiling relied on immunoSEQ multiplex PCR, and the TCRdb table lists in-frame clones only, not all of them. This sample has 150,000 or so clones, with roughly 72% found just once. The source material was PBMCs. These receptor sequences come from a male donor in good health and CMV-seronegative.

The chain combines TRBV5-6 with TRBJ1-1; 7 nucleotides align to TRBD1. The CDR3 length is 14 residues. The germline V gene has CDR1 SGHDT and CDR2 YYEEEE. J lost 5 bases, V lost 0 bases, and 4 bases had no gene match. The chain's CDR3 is CASSLDIQGTEAFF. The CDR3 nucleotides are TGTGCCAGCAGCTTGGACATACAGGGGACTGAAGCTTTCTTT.

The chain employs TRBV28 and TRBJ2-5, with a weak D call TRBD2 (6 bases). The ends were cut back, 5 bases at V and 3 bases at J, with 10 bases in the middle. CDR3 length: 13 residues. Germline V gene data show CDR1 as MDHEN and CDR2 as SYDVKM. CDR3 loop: CASSGWGEETQYF. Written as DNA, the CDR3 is TGTGCCAGCAGTGGTTGGGGGGAAGAGACCCAGTACTTC.

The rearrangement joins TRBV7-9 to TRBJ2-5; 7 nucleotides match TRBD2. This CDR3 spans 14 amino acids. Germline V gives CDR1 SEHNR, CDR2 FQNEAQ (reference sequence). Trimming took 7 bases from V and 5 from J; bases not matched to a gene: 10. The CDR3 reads CASTGGGGAETQYF. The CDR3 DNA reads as TGTGCCAGCACTGGCGGCGGGGGAGCCGAGACCCAGTACTTC.

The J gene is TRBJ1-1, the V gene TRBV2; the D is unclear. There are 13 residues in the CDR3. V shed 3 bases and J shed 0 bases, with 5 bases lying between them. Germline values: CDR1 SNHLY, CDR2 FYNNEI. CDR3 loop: CASSDQMNTEAFF. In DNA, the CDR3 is TGTGCCAGCAGTGATCAGATGAACACTGAAGCTTTCTTT. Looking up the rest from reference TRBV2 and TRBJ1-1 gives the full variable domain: EPEVTQTPSHQVTQMGQEVILRCVPISNHLYFYWYRQILGQKVEFLVSFYNNEISEKSEIFDDQFSVERPDGSNFTLKIRSTKLEDSAMYFCASSDQMNTEAFFGQGTRLTVV.

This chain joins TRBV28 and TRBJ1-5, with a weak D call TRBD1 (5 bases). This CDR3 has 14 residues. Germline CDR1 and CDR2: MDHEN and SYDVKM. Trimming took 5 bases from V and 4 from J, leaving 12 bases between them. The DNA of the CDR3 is TGTGCCAGCAGTCGGGACGCGGGGAATCAGCCCCAGCATTTT. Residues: CASSRDAGNQPQHF.

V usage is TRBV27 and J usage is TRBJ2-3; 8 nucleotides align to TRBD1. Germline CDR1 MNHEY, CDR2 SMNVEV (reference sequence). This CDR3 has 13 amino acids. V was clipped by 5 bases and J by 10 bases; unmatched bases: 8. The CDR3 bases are TGTGCCAGCAGTACAACAGGACAGGGTCCGCAGTATTTT. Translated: CASSTTGQGPQYF.

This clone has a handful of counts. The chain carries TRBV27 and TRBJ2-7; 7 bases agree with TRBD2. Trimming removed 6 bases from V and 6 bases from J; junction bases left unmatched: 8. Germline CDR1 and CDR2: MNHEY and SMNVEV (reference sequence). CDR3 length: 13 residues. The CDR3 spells CASSGVGRGEQYF. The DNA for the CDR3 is TGTGCCAGCAGCGGGGTGGGGAGGGGCGAGCAGTACTTC.

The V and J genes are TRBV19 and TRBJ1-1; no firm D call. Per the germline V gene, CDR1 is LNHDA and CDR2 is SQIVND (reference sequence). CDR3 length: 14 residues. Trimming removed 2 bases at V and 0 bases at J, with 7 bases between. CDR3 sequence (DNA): TGTGCCAGTAGTATAAGTTCTATGAACACTGAAGCTTTCTTT. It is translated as CASSISSMNTEAFF.

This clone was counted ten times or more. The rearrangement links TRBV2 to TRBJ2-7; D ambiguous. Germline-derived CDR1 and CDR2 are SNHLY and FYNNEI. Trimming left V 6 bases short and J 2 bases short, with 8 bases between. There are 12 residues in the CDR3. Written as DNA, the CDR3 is TGTGCCAGCAGGACTGATACCTACGAGCAGTACTTC. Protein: CASRTDTYEQYF. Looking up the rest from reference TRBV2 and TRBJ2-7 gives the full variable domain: EPEVTQTPSHQVTQMGQEVILRCVPISNHLYFYWYRQILGQKVEFLVSFYNNEISEKSEIFDDQFSVERPDGSNFTLKIRSTKLEDSAMYFCASRTDTYEQYFGPGTRLTVT.

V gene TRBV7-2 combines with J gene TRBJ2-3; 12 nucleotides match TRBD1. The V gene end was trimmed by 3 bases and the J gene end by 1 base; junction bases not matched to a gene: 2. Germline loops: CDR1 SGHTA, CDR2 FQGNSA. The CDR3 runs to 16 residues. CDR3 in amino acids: CASSLGQGAGTDTQYF. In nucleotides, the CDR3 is TGTGCCAGCAGCTTGGGACAGGGGGCAGGCACAGATACGCAGTATTTT.

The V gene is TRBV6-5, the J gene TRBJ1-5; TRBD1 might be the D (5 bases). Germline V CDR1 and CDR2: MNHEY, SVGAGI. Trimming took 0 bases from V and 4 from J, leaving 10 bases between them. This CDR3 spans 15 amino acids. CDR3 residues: CASSYSRVGNQPQHF. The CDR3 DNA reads TGTGCCAGCAGTTACTCCAGGGTTGGTAATCAGCCCCAGCATTTT.

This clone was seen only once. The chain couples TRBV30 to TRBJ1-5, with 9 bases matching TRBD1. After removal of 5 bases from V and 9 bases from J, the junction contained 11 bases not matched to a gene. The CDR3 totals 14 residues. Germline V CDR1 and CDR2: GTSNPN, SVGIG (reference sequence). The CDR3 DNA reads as TGTGCCTGGGGGACGGACAGGGGTTTTCGGCCCCAGCATTTT. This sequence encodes CAWGTDRGFRPQHF.

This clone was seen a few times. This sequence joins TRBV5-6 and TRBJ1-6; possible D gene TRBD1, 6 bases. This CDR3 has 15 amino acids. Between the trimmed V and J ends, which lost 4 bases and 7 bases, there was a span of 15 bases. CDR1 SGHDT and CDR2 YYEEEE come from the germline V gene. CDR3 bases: TGTGCCAGCAGCCTGAGGGGGTACGGGAATTCACCCCTCCACTTT. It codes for CASSLRGYGNSPLHF.

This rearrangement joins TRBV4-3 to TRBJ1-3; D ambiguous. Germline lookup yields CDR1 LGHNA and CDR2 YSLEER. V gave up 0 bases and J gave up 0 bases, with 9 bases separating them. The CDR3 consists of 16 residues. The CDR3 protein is CASSQELRFSGNTIYF. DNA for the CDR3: TGCGCCAGCAGCCAAGAACTCAGGTTCTCTGGAAACACCATATATTTT.

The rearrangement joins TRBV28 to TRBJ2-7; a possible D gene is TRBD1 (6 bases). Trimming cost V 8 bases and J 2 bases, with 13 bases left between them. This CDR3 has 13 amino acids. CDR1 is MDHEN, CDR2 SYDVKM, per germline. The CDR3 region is CASQLQGPYEQYF. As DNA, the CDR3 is TGTGCCAGCCAGTTACAGGGACCCTACGAGCAGTACTTC. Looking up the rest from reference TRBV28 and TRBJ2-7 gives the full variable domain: DVKVTQSSRYLVKRTGEKVFLECVQDMDHENMFWYRQDPGLGLRLIYFSYDVKMKEKGDIPEGYSVSREKKERFSLILESASTNQTSMYLCASQLQGPYEQYFGPGTRLTVT.

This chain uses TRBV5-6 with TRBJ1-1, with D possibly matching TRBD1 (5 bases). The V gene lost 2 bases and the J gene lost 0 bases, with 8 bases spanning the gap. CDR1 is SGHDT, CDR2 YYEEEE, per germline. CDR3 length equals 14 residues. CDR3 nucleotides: TGTGCCAGCAGCTTCATGGGGCTGAACACTGAAGCTTTCTTT. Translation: CASSFMGLNTEAFF.

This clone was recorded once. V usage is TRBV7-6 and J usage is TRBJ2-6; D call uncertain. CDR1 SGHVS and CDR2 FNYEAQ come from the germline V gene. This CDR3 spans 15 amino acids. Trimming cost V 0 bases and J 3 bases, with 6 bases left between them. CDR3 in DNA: TGTGCCAGCAGCTTAGCGGCAGTTGGGGCCAACGTCCTGACTTTC. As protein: CASSLAAVGANVLTF. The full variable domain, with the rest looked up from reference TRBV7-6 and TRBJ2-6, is GAGVSQSPRYKVTKRGQDVALRCDPISGHVSLYWYRQALGQGPEFLTYFNYEAQQDKSGLPNDRFSAERPEGSISTLTIQRTEQRDSAMYRCASSLAAVGANVLTFGAGSRLTVL.

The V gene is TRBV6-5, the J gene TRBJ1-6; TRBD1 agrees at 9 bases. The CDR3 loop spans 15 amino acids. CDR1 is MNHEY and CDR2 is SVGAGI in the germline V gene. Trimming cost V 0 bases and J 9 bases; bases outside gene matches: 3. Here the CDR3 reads CASSYSKDRGSPLHF. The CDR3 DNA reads TGTGCCAGCAGTTACTCGAAGGACAGGGGTTCACCCCTCCACTTT.

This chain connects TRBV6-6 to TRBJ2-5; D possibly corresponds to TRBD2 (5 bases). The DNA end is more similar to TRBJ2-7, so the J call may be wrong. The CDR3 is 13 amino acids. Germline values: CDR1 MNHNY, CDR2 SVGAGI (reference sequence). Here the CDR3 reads CASTGTSSYEQYF. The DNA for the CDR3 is TGTGCCAGCACGGGTACTAGCTCCTACGAGCAGTACTTC.

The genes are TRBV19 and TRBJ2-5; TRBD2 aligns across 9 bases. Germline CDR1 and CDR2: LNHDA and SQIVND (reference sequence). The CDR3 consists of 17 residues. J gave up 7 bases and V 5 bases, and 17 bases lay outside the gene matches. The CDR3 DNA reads TGTGCCAGTAGTCCCCCGCGGGGTAGCGGGGGCCAGGGGACCCAGTACTTC. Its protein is CASSPPRGSGGQGTQYF.

This CDR3 reads CASSDYSYGYTF. The CDR3 DNA follows: TGTGCCAGTAGTGACTACAGTTATGGCTACACCTTC. V usage is TRBV19 and J usage is TRBJ1-2; D is unresolved. This CDR3 region has 12 residues. The ends were cut back, 5 bases at V and 5 bases at J, with 9 bases in the middle. Germline V gives CDR1 LNHDA, CDR2 SQIVND (reference sequence).

The DNA of the CDR3 is TGTGCCAGCAGCTCCCCCCTAGCGGGGGGGCCTGGGGAGCTGTTTTTT. Translating gives CASSSPLAGGPGELFF. This sequence joins TRBV28 and TRBJ2-2; TRBD2 aligns across 12 bases. Germline-derived CDR1 and CDR2 are MDHEN and SYDVKM. This CDR3 contains 16 residues. V shed 6 bases and J 8 bases; nucleotides not matched to a gene: 10.

The CDR3 DNA reads as TGTGCCAGCTCAGGCCAAACCGGGGAGCTGTTTTTT. Protein product: CASSGQTGELFF. The V gene is TRBV18, the J gene TRBJ2-2; no definite D call. V was pared by 5 bases and J by 5 bases, with 6 bases between. The CDR3 sequence is 12 residues long. Germline CDR1 reads KGHSH; CDR2 reads LQKENI.

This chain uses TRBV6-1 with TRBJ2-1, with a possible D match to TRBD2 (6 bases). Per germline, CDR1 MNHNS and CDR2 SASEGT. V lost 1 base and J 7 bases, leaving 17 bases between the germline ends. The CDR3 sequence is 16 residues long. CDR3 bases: TGTGCCAGCAGTGAAGAGGAACTAGCCACTTGGAATGAGCAGTTCTTC. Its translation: CASSEEELATWNEQFF.

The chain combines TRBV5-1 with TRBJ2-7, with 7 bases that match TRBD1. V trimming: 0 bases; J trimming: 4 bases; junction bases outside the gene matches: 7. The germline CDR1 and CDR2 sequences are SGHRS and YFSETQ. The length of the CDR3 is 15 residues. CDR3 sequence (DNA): TGCGCCAGCAGCTTGGGTGGGGTCAGGGGGTACGAGCAGTACTTC. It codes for CASSLGGVRGYEQYF.

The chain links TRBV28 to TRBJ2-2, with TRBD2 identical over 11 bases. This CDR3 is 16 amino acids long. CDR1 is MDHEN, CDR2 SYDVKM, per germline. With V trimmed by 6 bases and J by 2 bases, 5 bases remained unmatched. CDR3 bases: TGTGCCAGCAGGCTTACTAGCGGGAGTAACACCGGGGAGCTGTTTTTT. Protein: CASRLTSGSNTGELFF.

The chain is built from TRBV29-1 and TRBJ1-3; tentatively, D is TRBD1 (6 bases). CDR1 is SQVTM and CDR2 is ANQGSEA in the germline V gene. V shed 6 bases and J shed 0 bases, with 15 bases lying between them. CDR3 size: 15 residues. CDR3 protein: CSVSDTGPSGNTIYF. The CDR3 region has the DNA TGCAGCGTATCAGATACAGGGCCCTCTGGAAACACCATATATTTT.

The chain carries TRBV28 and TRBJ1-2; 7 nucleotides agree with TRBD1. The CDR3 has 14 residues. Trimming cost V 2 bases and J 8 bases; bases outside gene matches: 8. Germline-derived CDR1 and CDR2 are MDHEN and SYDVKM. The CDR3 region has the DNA TGTGCCAGCAGTTTAGAGCGTGACAGGGCGGGCTACACCTTC. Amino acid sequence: CASSLERDRAGYTF.

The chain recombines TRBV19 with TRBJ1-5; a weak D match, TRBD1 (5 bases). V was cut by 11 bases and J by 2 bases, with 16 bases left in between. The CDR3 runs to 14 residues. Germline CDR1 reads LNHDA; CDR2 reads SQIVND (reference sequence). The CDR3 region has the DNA TGTGCCGGGGGGGAGGGGACGGGCAATCAGCCCCAGCATTTT. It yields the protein CAGGEGTGNQPQHF.

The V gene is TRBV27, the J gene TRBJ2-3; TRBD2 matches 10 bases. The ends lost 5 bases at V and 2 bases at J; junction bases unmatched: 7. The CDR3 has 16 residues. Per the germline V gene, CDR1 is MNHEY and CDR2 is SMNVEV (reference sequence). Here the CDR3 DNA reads TGTGCCAGCAGTAGAAAGGGACTAGCGACCACAGATACGCAGTATTTT. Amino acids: CASSRKGLATTDTQYF.